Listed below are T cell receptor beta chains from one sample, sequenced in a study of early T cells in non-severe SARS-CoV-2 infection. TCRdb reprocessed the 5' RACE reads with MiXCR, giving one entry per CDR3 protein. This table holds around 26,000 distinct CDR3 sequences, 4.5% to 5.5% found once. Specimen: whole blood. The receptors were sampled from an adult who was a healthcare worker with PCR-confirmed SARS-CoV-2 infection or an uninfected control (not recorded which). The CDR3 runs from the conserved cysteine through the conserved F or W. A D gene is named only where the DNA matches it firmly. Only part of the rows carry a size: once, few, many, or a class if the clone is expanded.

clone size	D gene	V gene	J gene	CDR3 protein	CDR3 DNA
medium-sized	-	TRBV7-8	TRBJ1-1	CASSLVFEGSMNTEAFF	TGTGCCAGCAGCTTAGTATTTGAGGGTTCGATGAACACTGAAGCTTTCTTT
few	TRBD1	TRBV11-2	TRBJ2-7	CASSSRDRYEQYF	TGTGCCAGCAGCTCCCGGGACAGATACGAGCAGTACTTC
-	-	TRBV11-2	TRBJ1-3	CASSLVRGGSGNTIYF	TGTGCCAGCAGCTTAGTGAGAGGGGGCTCTGGAAACACCATATATTTT
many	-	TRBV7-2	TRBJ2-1	CASSLRVAPYNEQFF	TGTGCCAGCAGCTTACGGGTCGCTCCATACAATGAGCAGTTCTTC
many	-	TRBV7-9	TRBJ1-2	CASSSGTLPGHGYTF	TGTGCCAGCAGTTCGGGGACTCTACCGGGCCATGGCTACACCTTC
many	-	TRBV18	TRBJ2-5	CASSPQVGLFKETQYF	TGTGCCAGCTCACCACAGGTCGGACTCTTTAAGGAGACCCAGTACTTC
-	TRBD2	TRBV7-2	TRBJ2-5	CASSLAGAGGYETQYF	TGTGCCAGCAGCTTAGCGGGCGCGGGGGGGTATGAGACCCAGTACTTC
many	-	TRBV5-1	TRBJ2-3	CASSLAPSPADTQYF	TGCGCCAGCAGCTTGGCACCCTCCCCTGCAGATACGCAGTATTTT
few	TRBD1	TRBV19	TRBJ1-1	CASSIQGGNTEAFF	TGTGCCAGTAGTATCCAGGGGGGGAACACTGAAGCTTTCTTT
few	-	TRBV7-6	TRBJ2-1	CASSLALPRTKYNEQFF	TGTGCCAGCAGCTTAGCGCTCCCCCGGACTAAATACAATGAGCAGTTCTTC
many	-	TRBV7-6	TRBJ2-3	CASSLESRFADTQYF	TGTGCCAGCAGCTTAGAAAGTCGGTTTGCGGATACGCAGTATTTT
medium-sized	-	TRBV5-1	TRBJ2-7	CASSGVGYEQYF	TGCGCCAGCAGCGGCGTAGGCTACGAGCAGTACTTC
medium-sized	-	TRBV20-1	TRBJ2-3	CSARDFPSDTQYF	TGCAGTGCTAGAGATTTTCCCTCAGATACGCAGTATTTT
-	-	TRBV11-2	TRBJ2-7	CASSSLGLTYEQYF	TGTGCCAGCAGCTCCCTGGGACTCACCTACGAGCAGTACTTC
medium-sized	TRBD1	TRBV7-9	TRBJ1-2	CASSWLTGGNGYTF	TGTGCCAGCAGCTGGCTCACAGGGGGCAATGGCTACACCTTC
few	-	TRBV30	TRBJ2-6	CACLTGANVLTF	TGTGCCTGCCTCACTGGGGCCAACGTCCTGACTTTC
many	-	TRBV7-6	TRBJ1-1	CASSLAQGYTEAFF	TGTGCCAGCAGCTTAGCGCAGGGCTACACTGAAGCTTTCTTT
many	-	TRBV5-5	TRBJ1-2	CASSPMTVANYGYTF	TGTGCCAGCAGCCCAATGACAGTTGCTAACTATGGCTACACCTTC
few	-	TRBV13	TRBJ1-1	CASSFNEAFF	TGTGCCAGCAGCTTTAATGAAGCTTTCTTT
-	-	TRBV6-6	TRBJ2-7	CASRVQASSYEQYF	TGTGCCAGCAGGGTACAGGCGAGCTCCTACGAGCAGTACTTC
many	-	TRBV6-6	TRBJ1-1	CASSYSSAMVVKGEAFF	TGTGCCAGCAGTTACTCGAGCGCCATGGTAGTTAAGGGGGAAGCTTTCTTT
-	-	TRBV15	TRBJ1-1	CATSRRRARDTEAFF	TGTGCCACCAGCAGGAGGAGGGCGCGGGACACTGAAGCTTTCTTT
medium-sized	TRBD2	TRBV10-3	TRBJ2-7	CAITGGAGVTYEQYF	TGTGCCATCACCGGGGGAGCGGGGGTAACCTACGAGCAGTACTTC
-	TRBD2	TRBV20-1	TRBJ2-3	CSAKKREFSTDTQYF	TGCAGTGCTAAAAAGCGGGAGTTTAGCACAGATACGCAGTATTTT
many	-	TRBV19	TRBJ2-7	CASSISLGTSYEQYF	TGTGCCAGTAGTATATCCCTGGGCACCTCCTACGAGCAGTACTTC
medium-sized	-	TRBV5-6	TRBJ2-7	CASSRDTYEQYF	TGTGCCAGCAGCCGAGATACCTACGAGCAGTACTTC
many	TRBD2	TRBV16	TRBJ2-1	CASSQLAGGRSPTYNEQFF	TGTGCCAGCAGCCAACTAGCGGGGGGACGCTCGCCCACCTACAATGAGCAGTTCTTC
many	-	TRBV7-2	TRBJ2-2	CASGNTGELFF	TGTGCCAGCGGGAACACCGGGGAGCTGTTTTTT
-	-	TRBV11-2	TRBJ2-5	CASSLETGNQETQYF	TGTGCCAGCAGCTTAGAGACCGGGAACCAAGAGACCCAGTACTTC
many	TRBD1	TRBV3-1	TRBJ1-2	CASSQAGTGGNGYTF	TGTGCCAGCAGCCAAGCTGGGACAGGGGGCAATGGCTACACCTTC
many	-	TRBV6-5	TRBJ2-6	CASSYGGPGANVLTF	TGTGCCAGCAGTTACGGGGGACCAGGGGCCAACGTCCTGACTTTC
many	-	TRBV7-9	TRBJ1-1	CASSLGQGTRTEAFF	TGTGCCAGCAGCTTAGGGCAGGGGACGAGAACTGAAGCTTTCTTT
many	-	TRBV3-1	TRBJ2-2	CASSPGLRRELFF	TGTGCCAGCAGCCCGGGCCTTCGGCGGGAGCTGTTTTTT
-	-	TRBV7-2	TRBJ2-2	CASSPRDSNTGELFF	TGTGCCAGCAGCCCCAGGGACTCGAACACCGGGGAGCTGTTTTTT
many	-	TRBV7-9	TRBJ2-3	CASSLGFTDTQYF	TGTGCCAGCAGCTTAGGGTTTACAGATACGCAGTATTTT
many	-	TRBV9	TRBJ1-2	CASSISTANYGYTF	TGTGCCAGCAGCATTTCGACAGCTAACTATGGCTACACCTTC
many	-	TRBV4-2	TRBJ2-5	CASSQDLRGETQYF	TGTGCCAGCAGCCAAGATCTCCGGGGTGAGACCCAGTACTTC
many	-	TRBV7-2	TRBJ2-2	CASSHNTATGELFF	TGTGCCAGCAGCCATAATACAGCAACCGGGGAGCTGTTTTTT
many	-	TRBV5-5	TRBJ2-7	CASSLATADYEQYF	TGTGCCAGCAGCTTGGCCACGGCCGACTACGAGCAGTACTTC
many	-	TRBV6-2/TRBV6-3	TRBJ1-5	CASSYSFTGNQPQHF	TGTGCCAGCAGTTACTCCTTCACAGGGAATCAGCCCCAGCATTTT
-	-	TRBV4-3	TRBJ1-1	CASSQRLGGSTEAFF	TGCGCCAGCAGCCAAAGATTGGGAGGATCCACTGAAGCTTTCTTT
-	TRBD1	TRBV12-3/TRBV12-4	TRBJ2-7	CASTSSGTGFFRQYF	TGTGCCAGCACCTCCTCGGGGACAGGGTTTTTTCGGCAGTACTTC
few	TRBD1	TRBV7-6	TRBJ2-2	CASSRRQGSSTGELFF	TGTGCCAGCAGCCGCCGACAGGGGTCTTCCACCGGGGAGCTGTTTTTT
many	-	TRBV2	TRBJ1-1	CASRLGAQTEAFF	TGTGCCAGCAGACTAGGAGCCCAGACTGAAGCTTTCTTT
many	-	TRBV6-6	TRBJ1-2	CASRTPGPHDGYTF	TGTGCCAGCAGAACGCCGGGGCCCCACGACGGCTACACCTTC
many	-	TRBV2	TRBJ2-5	CASSDPLIKETQYF	TGTGCCAGCAGTGACCCCCTAATTAAAGAGACCCAGTACTTC
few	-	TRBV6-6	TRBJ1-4	CASSGDRGNEKLFF	TGTGCCAGCAGTGGGGACCGGGGTAATGAAAAACTGTTTTTT
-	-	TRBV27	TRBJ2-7	CASSSGLSIYEQYF	TGTGCCAGCAGTTCCGGACTTTCTATCTACGAGCAGTACTTC
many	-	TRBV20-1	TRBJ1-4	CSARRRANEKLFF	TGCAGTGCGCGCCGGAGGGCTAATGAAAAACTGTTTTTT
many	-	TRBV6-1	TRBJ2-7	CASSEAVPRTHYEQYF	TGTGCCAGCAGTGAAGCGGTCCCGCGGACCCACTACGAGCAGTACTTC
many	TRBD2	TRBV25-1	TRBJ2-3	CASANSGGAGDTQYF	TGTGCCAGCGCAAACAGCGGGGGGGCGGGAGATACGCAGTATTTT
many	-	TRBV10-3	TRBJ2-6	CAIRRDSSGANVLTF	TGTGCCATCAGGCGGGACAGCTCTGGGGCCAACGTCCTGACTTTC
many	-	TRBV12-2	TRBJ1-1	CASRCRAGYGAFF	TGTGCAAGTCGCTGCCGGGCCGGATACGGAGCTTTCTTT
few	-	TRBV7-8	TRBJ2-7	CASSLKANYEQYF	TGTGCCAGCAGCTTGAAAGCGAACTACGAGCAGTACTTC
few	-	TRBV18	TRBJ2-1	CASSPRADWSSYNEQFF	TGTGCCAGCTCCCCTCGGGCGGACTGGAGCTCCTACAATGAGCAGTTCTTC
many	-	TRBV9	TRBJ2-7	CASSVGTAIYEQYF	TGTGCCAGCAGCGTAGGGACAGCCATCTACGAGCAGTACTTC
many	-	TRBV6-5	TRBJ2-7	CASTPPGTYEQYF	TGTGCCAGTACCCCCCCCGGAACCTACGAGCAGTACTTC
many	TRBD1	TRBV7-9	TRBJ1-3	CASSRDRVRGNTIYF	TGTGCCAGCAGTCGGGACAGGGTGCGAGGAAACACCATATATTTT
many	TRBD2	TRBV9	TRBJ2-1	CASSLAGGPYNEQFF	TGTGCCAGCAGCTTAGCGGGGGGGCCCTACAATGAGCAGTTCTTC
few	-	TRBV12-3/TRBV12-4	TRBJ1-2	CASSFGQGDGYTF	TGTGCCAGCAGTTTTGGGCAGGGAGATGGCTACACCTTC